One and the same sample provided the 12 T cell receptor beta chains below, sequenced in a study of cytomegalovirus exposure and HLA in healthy donors (dated by TCRdb to the late 2010s). Libraries were built with the immunoSEQ multiplex PCR assay. The multiplex PCR relied on a mix of 60 forward primers for TCR Vbeta segments and 13 reverse primers for TCR Jbeta segments. The clones in this table, taken by TCRdb from immuneACCESS, are in-frame only. Not every clone is retained; where verified, under half of the shortfall comes from an unresolved V gene, and the cause of the rest is unknown. Counted in this sample were approximately 110,000 clones; more than 70% of them appeared once. Approximately 0.22% of the sample goes to the ten largest clones. Sequencing was carried out using PBMCs. The source of these receptors is a man in his fifties or sixties in good health and CMV-seronegative.

V gene TRBV6-5 combines with J gene TRBJ1-4, with D hard to call. Germline loops: CDR1 MNHEY, CDR2 SVGAGI. The CDR3 is made up of 16 amino acids. Deletions cut 4 bases from V and 8 bases from J, with 20 bases between. The CDR3 nucleotides are TGTGCCAGCAGTTCTCCCGGCGGGCGAATCGGGGAAAAACTGTTTTTT. Its translation: CASSSPGGRIGEKLFF.

This clone was observed a single time. J is TRBJ1-6 and V is TRBV25-1; D unclear. Trimming left V 9 bases short and J 7 bases short, with 13 bases between. This CDR3 has 13 residues. Germline V gives CDR1 MGHDK, CDR2 SYGVNS. CDR3 amino acids: CASTLLRNSPLHF. The CDR3 DNA reads TGTGCCAGTACCCTCCTCAGGAATTCACCCCTCCACTTT.

V gene TRBV7-2 combines with J gene TRBJ1-2, with 7 bases fitting TRBD1. Per germline, CDR1 SGHTA and CDR2 FQGNSA. Losses at the gene ends were 3 bases for V and 4 bases for J; bases not matched to a gene: 2. The CDR3 loop spans 13 amino acids. Here the CDR3 reads CASSFNRGYGYTF. The CDR3 nucleotides read TGTGCCAGCAGCTTTAACAGGGGCTATGGCTACACCTTC. Based on the CDR3 plus reference TRBV7-2 and TRBJ1-2, the full variable domain is GAGVSQSPSNKVTEKGKDVELRCDPISGHTALYWYRQSLGQGLEFLIYFQGNSAPDKSGLPSDRFSAERTGGSVSTLTIQRTQQEDSAVYLCASSFNRGYGYTFGSGTRLTVV.

The chain employs TRBV7-3 and TRBJ2-1; D is unclear. The V end was cut by 5 bases, the J end by 7 bases, with 21 bases between. Per the germline V gene, CDR1 is SGHTA and CDR2 is FQGTGA. The CDR3 has 16 residues. The CDR3 nucleotides are TGTGCCAGCAGCGCCGAGCCTGCCTCATTTCGGAATGAGCAGTTCTTC. It is translated as CASSAEPASFRNEQFF.

The V and J genes are TRBV6-5 and TRBJ2-1; the match to TRBD1 covers 8 bases. Germline lookup yields CDR1 MNHEY and CDR2 SVGAGI. After removal of 6 bases from V and 8 bases from J, the junction contained 6 bases not matched to a gene. The CDR3 loop spans 13 amino acids. CDR3 sequence reads: CASSLTGAHEQFF. The CDR3, as DNA: TGTGCCAGCAGCCTGACAGGGGCCCATGAGCAGTTCTTC.

The chain combines TRBV6-5 with TRBJ2-2; perhaps TRBD2 as D (5 bases). This CDR3 region has 14 residues. In germline, CDR1 is MNHEY, CDR2 SVGAGI. V lost 7 bases to trimming and J lost 6 bases, with 15 bases between them. CDR3 bases: TGTGCCAGCACTCATCGTCAGGACTCCGGGGAGCTGTTTTTT. Translation: CASTHRQDSGELFF.

V and J are TRBV30 and TRBJ1-6; 9 bases map to TRBD1. Losses at the gene ends were 0 bases for V and 10 bases for J; bases not matched to a gene: 7. Germline V gives CDR1 GTSNPN, CDR2 SVGIG (reference sequence). The CDR3 spans 15 residues. CDR3 DNA: TGTGCCTGGAGTGTACTCGGGACAGGGCTATCACCCCTCCACTTT. Its translation is CAWSVLGTGLSPLHF.

The chain employs TRBV7-9 and TRBJ2-7; D ambiguous. CDR3 length equals 15 residues. Germline CDR1 reads SEHNR; CDR2 reads FQNEAQ (reference sequence). With 1 base removed from V and 5 bases from J, the gap between germline ends came to 15 bases. CDR3 in amino acids: CASSLGGLELHEQYF. The DNA for the CDR3 is TGTGCCAGCAGCTTAGGCGGCCTAGAGCTCCACGAGCAGTACTTC.

This chain connects TRBV10-3 to TRBJ1-5, with 8 nucleotides matching TRBD1. This CDR3 spans 15 amino acids. Germline V CDR1 and CDR2: ENHRY, SYGVKD. Germline trimming cut 9 bases from V and 4 bases from J; bases unmatched to any gene: 11. The CDR3 protein is CAIRGTGLPNQPQHF. For the CDR3, the DNA is TGTGCCATTAGGGGGACAGGTCTTCCGAATCAGCCCCAGCATTTT.

V is TRBV29-1 and J is TRBJ1-1, with D maybe TRBD1 (6 bases). The V end was cut by 4 bases, the J end by 4 bases, with 10 bases between. CDR3 length equals 12 residues. The V gene's germline CDR1 is SQVTM and CDR2 ANQGSEA. The CDR3 region has the DNA TGCAGCGTTGTTCGGGGGGCCACTGAAGCTTTCTTT. Translated: CSVVRGATEAFF.

This rearrangement joins TRBV9 to TRBJ1-1, with 7 bases aligning to TRBD1. Per germline, CDR1 SGDLS and CDR2 YYNGEE. The CDR3 spans 14 residues. With V trimmed by 0 bases and J by 5 bases, 4 bases remained unmatched. In DNA form, the CDR3 reads TGTGCCAGCAGCGTAGAGGGGGCTGGGACTGAAGCTTTCTTT. This translates into CASSVEGAGTEAFF.

The chain uses TRBV19 and TRBJ2-1, with 8 nucleotides matching TRBD1. Germline V gives CDR1 LNHDA, CDR2 SQIVND (reference sequence). V lost 2 bases, J lost 10 bases, and 13 bases stayed unmatched. The CDR3 consists of 16 residues. The CDR3 DNA follows: TGTGCCAGTAGTATATTGGGCGGACAGGGTCCAATGGAGCAGTTCTTC. Its translation: CASSILGGQGPMEQFF.